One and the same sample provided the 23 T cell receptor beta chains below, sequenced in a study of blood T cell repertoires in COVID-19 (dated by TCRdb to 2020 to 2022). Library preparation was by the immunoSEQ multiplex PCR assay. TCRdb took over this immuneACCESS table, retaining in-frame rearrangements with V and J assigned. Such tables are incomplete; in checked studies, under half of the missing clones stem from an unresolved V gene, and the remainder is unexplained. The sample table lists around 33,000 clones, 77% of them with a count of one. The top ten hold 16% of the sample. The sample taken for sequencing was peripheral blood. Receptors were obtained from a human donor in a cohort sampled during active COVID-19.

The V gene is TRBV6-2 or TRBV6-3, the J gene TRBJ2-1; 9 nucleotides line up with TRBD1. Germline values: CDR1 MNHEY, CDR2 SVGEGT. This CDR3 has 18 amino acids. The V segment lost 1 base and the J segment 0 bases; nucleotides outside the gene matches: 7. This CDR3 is CASSYLPGTGISYNEQFF. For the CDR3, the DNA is TGTGCCAGCAGTTACTTACCCGGGACAGGGATCTCCTACAATGAGCAGTTCTTC.

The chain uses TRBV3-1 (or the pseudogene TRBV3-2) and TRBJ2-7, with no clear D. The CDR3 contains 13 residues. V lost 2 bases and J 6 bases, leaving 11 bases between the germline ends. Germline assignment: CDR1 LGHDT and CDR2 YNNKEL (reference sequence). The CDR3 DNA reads TGTGCCAGCAGCCAAATGGATTCGGGCGAGCAGTACTTC. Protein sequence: CASSQMDSGEQYF.

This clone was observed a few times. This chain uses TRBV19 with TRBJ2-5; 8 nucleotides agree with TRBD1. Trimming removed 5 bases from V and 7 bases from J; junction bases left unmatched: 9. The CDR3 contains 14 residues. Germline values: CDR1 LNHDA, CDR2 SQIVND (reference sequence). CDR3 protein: CASSFSGGLGTQYF. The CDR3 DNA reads TGTGCCAGTAGTTTTTCAGGGGGCCTTGGGACCCAGTACTTC.

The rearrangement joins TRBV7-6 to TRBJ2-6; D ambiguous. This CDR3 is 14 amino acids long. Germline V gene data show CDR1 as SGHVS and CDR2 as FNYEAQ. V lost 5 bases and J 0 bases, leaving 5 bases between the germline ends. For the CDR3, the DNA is TGTGCCAGCAGCGAACTCTCTGGGGCCAACGTCCTGACTTTC. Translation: CASSELSGANVLTF.

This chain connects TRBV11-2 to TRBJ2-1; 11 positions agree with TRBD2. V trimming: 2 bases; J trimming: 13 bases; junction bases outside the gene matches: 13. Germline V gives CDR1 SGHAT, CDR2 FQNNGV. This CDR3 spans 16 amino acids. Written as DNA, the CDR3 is TGTGCCAGCAGCTTATCCACCCTATTACTAGCGGGGGTACAGTTCTTC. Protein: CASSLSTLLLAGVQFF.

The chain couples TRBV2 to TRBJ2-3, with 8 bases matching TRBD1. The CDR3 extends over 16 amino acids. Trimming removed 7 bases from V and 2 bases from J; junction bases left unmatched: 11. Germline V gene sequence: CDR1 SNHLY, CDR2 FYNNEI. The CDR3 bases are TGTGCCAGCATGAGGTCCGGGACAGGCCTCACAGATACGCAGTATTTT. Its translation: CASMRSGTGLTDTQYF.

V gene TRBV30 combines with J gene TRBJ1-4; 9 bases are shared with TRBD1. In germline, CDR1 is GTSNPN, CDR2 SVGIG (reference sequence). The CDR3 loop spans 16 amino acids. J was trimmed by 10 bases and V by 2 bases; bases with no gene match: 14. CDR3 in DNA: TGTGCCTGGAGTCCCGGGCGCGGGACAGGGACTGGAAAACTGTTTTTT. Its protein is CAWSPGRGTGTGKLFF.

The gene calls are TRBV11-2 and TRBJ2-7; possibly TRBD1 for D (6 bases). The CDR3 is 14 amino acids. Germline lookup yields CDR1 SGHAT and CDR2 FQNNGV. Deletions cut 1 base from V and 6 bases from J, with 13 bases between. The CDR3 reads CASSLVQGLREQYF. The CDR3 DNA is TGTGCCAGCAGCTTAGTACAGGGTTTGCGCGAGCAGTACTTC.

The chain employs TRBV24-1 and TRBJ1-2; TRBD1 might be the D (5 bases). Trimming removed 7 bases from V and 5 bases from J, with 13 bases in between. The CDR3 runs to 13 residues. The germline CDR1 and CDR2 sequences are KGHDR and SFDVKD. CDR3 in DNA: TGTGCCACCAGCTCCGGAGGGACTTATGGCTACACCTTC. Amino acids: CATSSGGTYGYTF.

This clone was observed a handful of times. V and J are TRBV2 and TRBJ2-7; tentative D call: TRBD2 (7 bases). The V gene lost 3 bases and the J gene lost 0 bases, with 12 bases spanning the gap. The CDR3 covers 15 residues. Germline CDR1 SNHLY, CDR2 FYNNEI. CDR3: CASSEGGGRSYEQYF. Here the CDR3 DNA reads TGTGCCAGCAGTGAGGGCGGGGGCCGCTCCTACGAGCAGTACTTC. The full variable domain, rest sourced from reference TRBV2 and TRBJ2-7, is EPEVTQTPSHQVTQMGQEVILRCVPISNHLYFYWYRQILGQKVEFLVSFYNNEISEKSEIFDDQFSVERPDGSNFTLKIRSTKLEDSAMYFCASSEGGGRSYEQYFGPGTRLTVT.

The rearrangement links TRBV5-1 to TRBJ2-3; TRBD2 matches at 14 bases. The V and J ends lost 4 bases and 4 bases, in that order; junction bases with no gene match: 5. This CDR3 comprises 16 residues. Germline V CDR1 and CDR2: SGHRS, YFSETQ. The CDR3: CASSLRTSGGSDTQYF. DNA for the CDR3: TGCGCCAGCAGCCTAAGGACTAGCGGGGGGTCAGATACGCAGTATTTT.

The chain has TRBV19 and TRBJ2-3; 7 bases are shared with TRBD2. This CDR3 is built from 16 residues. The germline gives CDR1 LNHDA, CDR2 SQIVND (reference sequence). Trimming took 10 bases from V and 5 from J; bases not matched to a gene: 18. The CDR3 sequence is CATSSVGGGHRDTQYF. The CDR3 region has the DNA TGTGCCACTTCATCCGTCGGGGGAGGGCACCGAGATACGCAGTATTTT. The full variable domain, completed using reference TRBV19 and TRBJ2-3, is DGGITQSPKYLFRKEGQNVTLSCEQNLNHDAMYWYRQDPGQGLRLIYYSQIVNDFQKGDIAEGYSVSREKKESFPLTVTSAQKNPTAFYLCATSSVGGGHRDTQYFGPGTRLTVL.

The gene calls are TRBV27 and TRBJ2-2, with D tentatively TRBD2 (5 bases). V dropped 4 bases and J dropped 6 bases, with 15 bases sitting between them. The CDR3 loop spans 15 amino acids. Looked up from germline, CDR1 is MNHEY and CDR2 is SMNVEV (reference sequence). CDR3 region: CASSSFRVEAGELFF. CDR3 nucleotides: TGTGCCAGCAGTTCTTTTCGGGTGGAGGCCGGGGAGCTGTTTTTT.

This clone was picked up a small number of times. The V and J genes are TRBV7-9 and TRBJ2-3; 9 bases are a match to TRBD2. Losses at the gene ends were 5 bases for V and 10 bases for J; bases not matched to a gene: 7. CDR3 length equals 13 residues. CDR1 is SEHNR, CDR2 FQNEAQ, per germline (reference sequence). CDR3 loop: CASSISGRPPQYF. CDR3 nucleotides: TGTGCCAGCAGCATTAGCGGGAGACCTCCGCAGTATTTT.

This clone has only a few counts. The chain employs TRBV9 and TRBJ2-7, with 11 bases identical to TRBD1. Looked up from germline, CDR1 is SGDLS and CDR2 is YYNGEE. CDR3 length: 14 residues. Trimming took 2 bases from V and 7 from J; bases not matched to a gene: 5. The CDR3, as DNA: TGTGCCAGCAGCGTGTGGACAGGGGGCGAAGAGCAGTACTTC. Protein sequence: CASSVWTGGEEQYF.

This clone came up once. For the CDR3, the DNA is TGCGCCAGCAGCTCCGGGACTTTTCAAGAGACCCAGTACTTC. This translates into CASSSGTFQETQYF. This chain links TRBV5-1 with TRBJ2-5, with D maybe TRBD2 (6 bases). The V gene's germline CDR1 is SGHRS and CDR2 YFSETQ. Trimming shortened V by 3 bases and J by 2 bases, and 11 bases separated the two germline ends. The CDR3 has 14 residues.

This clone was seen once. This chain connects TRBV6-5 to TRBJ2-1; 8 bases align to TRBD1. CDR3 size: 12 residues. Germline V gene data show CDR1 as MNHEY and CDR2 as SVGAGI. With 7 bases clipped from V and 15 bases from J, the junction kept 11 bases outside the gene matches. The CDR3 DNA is TGTGCCAGCAAGAGAGGACAGGGTCGGCGGTTCTTC. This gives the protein CASKRGQGRRFF.

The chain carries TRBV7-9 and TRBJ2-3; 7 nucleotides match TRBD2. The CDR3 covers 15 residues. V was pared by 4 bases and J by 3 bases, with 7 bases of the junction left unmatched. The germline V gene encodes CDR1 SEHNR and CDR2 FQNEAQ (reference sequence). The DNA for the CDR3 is TGTGCCAGCAGCTCCACCGGGACTACTACAGATACGCAGTATTTT. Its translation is CASSSTGTTTDTQYF.

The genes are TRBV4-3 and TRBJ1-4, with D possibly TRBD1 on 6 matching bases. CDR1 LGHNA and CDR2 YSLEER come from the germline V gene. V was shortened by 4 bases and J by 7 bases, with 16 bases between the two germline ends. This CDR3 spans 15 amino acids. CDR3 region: CASSLGGGAGEKLFF. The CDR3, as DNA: TGCGCCAGCAGCCTTGGGGGGGGCGCGGGTGAAAAACTGTTTTTT.

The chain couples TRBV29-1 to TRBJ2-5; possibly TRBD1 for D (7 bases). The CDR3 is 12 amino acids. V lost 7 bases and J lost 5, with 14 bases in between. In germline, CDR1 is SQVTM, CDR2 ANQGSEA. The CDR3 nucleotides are TGCAGCGCTTTGACAGGGAGGGAGACCCAGTACTTC. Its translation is CSALTGRETQYF.

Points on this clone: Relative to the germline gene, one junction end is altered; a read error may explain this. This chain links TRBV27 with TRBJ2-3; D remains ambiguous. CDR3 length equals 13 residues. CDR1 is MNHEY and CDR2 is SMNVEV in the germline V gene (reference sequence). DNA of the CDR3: TGTGCCAACAGTTTCTACCCCACAGATACGCAGTATTTT. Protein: CANSFYPTDTQYF.

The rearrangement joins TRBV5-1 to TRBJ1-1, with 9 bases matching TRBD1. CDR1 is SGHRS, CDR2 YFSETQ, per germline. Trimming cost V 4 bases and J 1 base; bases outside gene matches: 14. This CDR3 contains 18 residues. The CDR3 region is CASSPRAQGQGGNTEAFF. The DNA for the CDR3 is TGCGCCAGCAGCCCACGAGCCCAGGGACAGGGTGGGAACACTGAAGCTTTCTTT.

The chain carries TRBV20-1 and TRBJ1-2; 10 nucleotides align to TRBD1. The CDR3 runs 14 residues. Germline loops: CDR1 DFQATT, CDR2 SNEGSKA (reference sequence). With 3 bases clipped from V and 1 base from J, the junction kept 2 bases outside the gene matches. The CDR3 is CSASDRGHNYGYTF. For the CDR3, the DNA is TGCAGTGCTAGTGACAGGGGGCATAACTATGGCTACACCTTC.